The table lists the clone carrying this T cell receptor (beta chain) with a few counts. This sample is drawn from a study of PD-1 blockade in mismatch repair-deficient tumors. Clones were sequenced by immunoSEQ multiplex PCR, and TCRdb holds only the in-frame ones, with some missing. The sample holds some 40,000 clones; roughly 84% are singletons and the top ten take about 1%. The CDR3 runs to 14 residues. Trimming shortened V by 4 bases and J by 3 bases, and 13 bases separated the two germline ends. Germline V gene sequence: CDR1 SGHKS, CDR2 YYEKEE (reference sequence). The sample consisted of PBMCs, taken around 38 weeks after starting pembrolizumab. The TCR sequence derives from an adult with mismatch repair-deficient cancer. The rearrangement uses TRBV5-5 and TRBJ1-2; perhaps TRBD1 as D (6 bases). The CDR3 is CASSPGGGYYGYTF. CDR3 bases: TGTGCCAGCAGCCCGGGAGGGGGGTACTATGGCTACACCTTC. Together with reference TRBV5-5 and TRBJ1-2, the CDR3 gives the full variable domain: DAGVTQSPTHLIKTRGQQVTLRCSPISGHKSVSWYQQVLGQGPQFIFQYYEKEERGRGNFPDRFSARQFPNYSSELNVNALLLGDSALYLCASSPGGGYYGYTFGSGTRLTVV.